This T cell receptor (beta chain) appears in the sequencing data of a study of blood T cell repertoires in COVID-19. On the study more broadly: There were acute and convalescent COVID-19 samples, and they came from the United States, Italy and Spain. PBMCs, B-cell-depleted T cells, or T cells were the source of the cDNA or gDNA that made up the material.

Per the study methods: Researchers report that nucleated cell counts were estimated from reference gene primer amplification. TCRdb's copy holds only in-frame clones and misses some; the assay was immunoSEQ multiplex PCR. The DNA was the basis for D and trimming; V, J and clone size are from that table. This repertoire shows 190,000 or so clones, 90% found once; its top ten account for 0.55% to 0.8%. Germline assignment: CDR1 LGHDT and CDR2 YNNKEL (reference sequence). V shed 3 bases, J shed 9 bases, and the junction held 4 bases outside the gene matches. This CDR3 comprises 14 residues. The rearrangement uses TRBV3-1 (or the pseudogene TRBV3-2) and TRBJ2-1, with 11 nucleotides matching TRBD2. Input material: peripheral blood. This sequence originates from a man aged 45-60 years with acute or convalescent COVID-19. The CDR3 bases are TGTGCCAGCAGCCAGACTAGCGGGACTGGTGAGCAGTTCTTC. Protein: CASSQTSGTGEQFF.